This is a list of T cell receptor beta chains from one sample in a study of cytomegalovirus exposure and HLA in healthy donors. The table came from immunoSEQ multiplex PCR; TCRdb's copy has only in-frame clones and leaves some out. Of 150,000 to 200,000 clones listed, roughly 77% are singletons. Sequencing used PBMCs. These receptors were obtained from a woman aged 45-59 years in good health and CMV-seronegative. Both conserved end residues are part of each CDR3.

V: TRBV28
CDR3: CASSVHPGDRGYEQYF

V: TRBV7-9
CDR3: CASSRTGEGQPQHF

V: TRBV7-9
CDR3: CASSFGTSTYEQYF

V: TRBV7-2
CDR3: CASSSLADRDEAFF

V: TRBV9
CDR3: CASSVGDSLSGNTIYF

V: TRBV29-1
CDR3: CSVVKGAYEQYF

V: TRBV7-8
CDR3: CASSLVPGGAWVTEAFF

V: TRBV6-4
CDR3: CASSPTLTRDRYFNEKLFF

V: TRBV9
CDR3: CASSSRQGPNTEAFF

V: TRBV7-2
CDR3: CASSPQGTGELFF

V: TRBV6-5
CDR3: CASSYSRISSYEQYF

V: TRBV5-1
CDR3: CASSLASQVTYEQYF

V: TRBV29-1
CDR3: CSVEGGGVAYNEQFF

V: TRBV2
CDR3: CASSPGRGNTEAFF

V: TRBV7-3
CDR3: CASSETGPWASPLHF

V: TRBV28
CDR3: CASSRQVDYGYTF

V: TRBV6-4
CDR3: CASSDSASGGTDTQYF

V: TRBV9
CDR3: CASKDRASGANVLTF

V: TRBV2
CDR3: CASSLQGIQYF

V: TRBV5-1
CDR3: CASSLMGSSGNTIYF

V: TRBV6-5
CDR3: CASSWGVSTGELFF

V: TRBV5-1
CDR3: CASSPGAGGGEKLFF

V: TRBV15
CDR3: CATSRGDTKETQYF

V: TRBV6-5
CDR3: CASSYAAGGGGYGYTF

V: TRBV27
CDR3: CASSLKRRSYEQYF

V: TRBV6-5
CDR3: CASSKGTGSYYEQYF

V: TRBV7-9
CDR3: CASSLGGTGVRNEQFF